This T cell receptor (beta chain) appears in the sequencing data of a study of identical twins. The germline V and J ends were trimmed by 2 bases and 6 bases, with 10 bases remaining between them. The CDR3 consists of 13 residues. Germline V lookup: CDR1 SGHDT, CDR2 YYEEEE. This clonotype appeared many times. Every one of the donors was a healthy Caucasian. A universal primer site was incorporated via template switching, and the cDNA contained unique molecular identifiers. Via MiXCR, TCRdb re-called the 5' RACE reads, giving one row per CDR3 protein. The repertoire holds hundreds of thousands of distinct CDR3 sequences, with 6% to 6.5% as singletons.

Material: naive T cells sorted from blood. The sequence came from a man between 18 and 35 years old in good health. This chain links TRBV5-6 with TRBJ2-3; D is unclear. The CDR3: CASSLGTVDTQYF. CDR3 nucleotide sequence: TGTGCCAGCAGCTTAGGTACGGTTGATACGCAGTATTTT.